The 20 T cell receptor beta chains listed next were all sequenced from one sample in a study of cytomegalovirus exposure and HLA in healthy donors. 13 Jbeta primers and 60 Vbeta primers were used for the PCR. Sequenced by immunoSEQ multiplex PCR; TCRdb stores in-frame clones only, minus some. Among about 190,000 clones listed, over 75% were seen once. Sequenced: PBMCs. These receptors came from a man aged 35 to 55 in good health and CMV-seropositive.

The chain has TRBV28 and TRBJ1-4; D perhaps matches TRBD1 (6 bases). Trimming took 2 bases from V and 5 from J, leaving 15 bases between them. There are 16 residues in the CDR3. Germline CDR1 and CDR2: MDHEN and SYDVKM. The CDR3 here is CASSLVRGGNNEKLFF. The CDR3 DNA reads TGTGCCAGCAGTTTAGTTAGGGGGGGTAACAATGAAAAACTGTTTTTT.

The chain links TRBV6-5 to TRBJ2-2, with D maybe TRBD1 (5 bases). CDR1 MNHEY and CDR2 SVGAGI come from the germline V gene. This CDR3 spans 12 amino acids. Trimming removed 5 bases from V and 6 bases from J, with 7 bases in between. The CDR3 DNA sequence: TGTGCCAGCAGTCACAGGTCCGGGGAGCTGTTTTTT. Protein: CASSHRSGELFF.

This chain joins TRBV10-3 and TRBJ1-2; TRBD1 agrees at 8 bases. V gave up 10 bases and J gave up 3 bases; unmatched junction bases: 7. Germline assignment: CDR1 ENHRY and CDR2 SYGVKD. The CDR3 spans 13 residues. For the CDR3, the DNA is TGTGCCAACAAACAGGGGGATGACTATGGCTACACCTTC. Protein product: CANKQGDDYGYTF.

In regard to this clone: One end of the junction is discordant with germline, which a read error may explain. The chain recombines TRBV7-7 with TRBJ2-6; TRBD2 matches 7 bases. Germline lookup yields CDR1 SSHAT and CDR2 FNYEAQ (reference sequence). The CDR3 contains 15 residues. The CDR3 spells CASSGGGSGANVLTF. The CDR3 bases are TGTGCTAGCAGCGGCGGGGGCTCTGGGGCCAACGTCCTGACTTTC.

This chain links TRBV5-8 with TRBJ2-7; TRBD1 agrees at 7 bases. Germline loops: CDR1 SGHTS, CDR2 YDEGEE. Trimming removed 2 bases from V and 4 bases from J; junction bases left unmatched: 3. CDR3 length: 13 residues. CDR3 nucleotide sequence: TGTGCCAGCAGCTTAACAGGGGAGTACGAGCAGTACTTC. Residues: CASSLTGEYEQYF.

This chain connects TRBV7-9 to TRBJ1-2, with D perhaps matching TRBD1 (6 bases). CDR1 and CDR2 (germline): SEHNR, FQNEAQ (reference sequence). This CDR3 contains 14 residues. Trimming removed 2 bases at V and 7 bases at J, with 14 bases between. The CDR3 region is CASSLLDSTSGYTF. Here the CDR3 DNA reads TGTGCCAGCAGCTTATTGGACAGTACTAGTGGCTACACCTTC.

V is TRBV6-1 and J is TRBJ2-2; D ambiguous. The V end was cut by 8 bases, the J end by 0 bases, with 7 bases between. The germline gives CDR1 MNHNS, CDR2 SASEGT. The CDR3 extends over 13 amino acids. The CDR3 loop is CASVAANTGELFF. The CDR3 DNA follows: TGTGCCAGCGTTGCGGCGAACACCGGGGAGCTGTTTTTT.

V usage is TRBV6-5 and J usage is TRBJ1-5, with D tentatively TRBD1 (6 bases). There are 14 residues in the CDR3. Germline assignment: CDR1 MNHEY and CDR2 SVGAGI. The V end lost 4 bases, the J end lost 0 bases, and 7 bases lay between the germline ends. This CDR3 reads CASSSGDSNQPQHF. The CDR3 DNA reads TGTGCCAGCAGTTCAGGGGATAGCAATCAGCCCCAGCATTTT.

This clone was found a few times. The chain is built from TRBV12-5 and TRBJ1-1; 7 bases map to TRBD1. V shed 7 bases, J shed 5 bases, and the junction held 4 bases outside the gene matches. This CDR3 region has 12 residues. Germline values: CDR1 LGHNT, CDR2 FRNRAP. DNA for the CDR3: TGTGCTAGTGAGGGGGCTGGAACTGAAGCTTTCTTT. It specifies CASEGAGTEAFF. Full variable domain (outside the CDR3, taken from reference TRBV12-5 and TRBJ1-1): DARVTQTPRHKVTEMGQEVTMRCQPILGHNTVFWYRQTMMQGLELLAYFRNRAPLDDSGMPKDRFSAEMPDATLATLKIQPSEPRDSAVYFCASEGAGTEAFFGQGTRLTVV.

This chain links TRBV28 with TRBJ1-3; D is undetermined. Germline CDR1 reads MDHEN; CDR2 reads SYDVKM. The V gene lost 8 bases and the J gene lost 0 bases, with 11 bases spanning the gap. The CDR3 sequence is 14 residues long. CDR3 DNA: TGTGCCAGCGGGAGGGCGGCCTCTGGAAACACCATATATTTT. This gives the protein CASGRAASGNTIYF.

The CDR3 DNA reads as TGTGCCAGAAGCTTGTTTGTCGAGGACAGGGGAGGGGAGACCCAGTACTTC. It codes for CARSLFVEDRGGETQYF. The genes are TRBV5-3 and TRBJ2-5, with TRBD1 identical over 9 bases. TRBV5-3 is given ORF status, its function remaining uncertain. CDR3 size: 17 residues. V gave up 1 base and J gave up 5 bases; unmatched junction bases: 12.

Only a few counts were recorded for this clone. The chain recombines TRBV11-2 with TRBJ2-7, with unresolved D. Trimming pared 4 bases from V and 3 bases from J, leaving 19 bases between. Germline V gene data show CDR1 as SGHAT and CDR2 as FQNNGV. The CDR3 is made up of 16 amino acids. This CDR3 is CASSSQLAISGYEQYF. The CDR3 coding sequence is TGTGCCAGCAGCTCCCAACTCGCAATTTCGGGCTACGAGCAGTACTTC.

The chain employs TRBV6-5 and TRBJ2-7; TRBD1 matches 9 bases. Germline V CDR1 and CDR2: MNHEY, SVGAGI. V trimming: 5 bases; J trimming: 4 bases; junction bases outside the gene matches: 9. The CDR3 covers 15 residues. CDR3 in amino acids: CASSKGTGRFYEQYF. CDR3 DNA sequence: TGTGCCAGCAGTAAAGGGACAGGGAGATTTTACGAGCAGTACTTC.

This clone was seen only once. This CDR3 is CASSLAGSPGSETQYF. In DNA form, the CDR3 reads TGTGCCAGCAGCCTAGCGGGGTCGCCGGGGTCAGAGACCCAGTACTTC. This chain joins TRBV9 and TRBJ2-5; 9 nucleotides match TRBD2. The germline V gene encodes CDR1 SGDLS and CDR2 YYNGEE. J lost 4 bases, V lost 4 bases, and 11 bases had no gene match. CDR3 length: 16 residues. The whole variable domain, remainder taken from reference TRBV9 and TRBJ2-5, is DSGVTQTPKHLITATGQRVTLRCSPRSGDLSVYWYQQSLDQGLQFLIQYYNGEERAKGNILERFSAQQFPDLHSELNLSSLELGDSALYFCASSLAGSPGSETQYFGPGTRLLVL.

The V call is TRBV7-2, the J call TRBJ2-1, with D tentatively TRBD1 (6 bases). CDR1 is SGHTA, CDR2 FQGNSA, per germline. The V gene lost 3 bases and the J gene lost 7 bases, with 16 bases spanning the gap. The CDR3 has 15 residues. The CDR3 here is CASSFTGNEKNEQFF. DNA of the CDR3: TGTGCCAGCAGCTTTACAGGGAACGAAAAAAATGAGCAGTTCTTC.

The rearrangement joins TRBV30 to TRBJ1-1; 7 bases map to TRBD1. Per germline, CDR1 GTSNPN and CDR2 SVGIG (reference sequence). CDR3 length: 14 amino acids. J gave up 2 bases and V 5 bases, and 8 bases lay outside the gene matches. CDR3 amino acids: CAWVDRARNTEAFF. The CDR3 coding sequence is TGTGCCTGGGTTGACAGGGCACGTAACACTGAAGCTTTCTTT.

The chain couples TRBV10-3 to TRBJ2-5; 7 positions match TRBD1. The CDR3 is made up of 14 amino acids. The ends lost 6 bases at V and 2 bases at J; junction bases unmatched: 6. Germline CDR1 ENHRY, CDR2 SYGVKD. CDR3 loop: CAISGPGQQETQYF. Here the CDR3 DNA reads TGTGCCATCAGCGGACCGGGACAGCAAGAGACCCAGTACTTC.

This clone showed up just once. The chain combines TRBV11-2 with TRBJ2-3; D is perhaps TRBD2 (6 bases). The CDR3 is made up of 15 amino acids. Trimming took 7 bases from V and 2 from J, leaving 16 bases between them. From germline, CDR1 is SGHAT and CDR2 FQNNGV. The CDR3 loop is CASNWRGFSTDTQYF. In DNA, the CDR3 is TGTGCCAGCAACTGGAGGGGCTTCTCCACAGATACGCAGTATTTT.

This clone has only a few counts. The V and J genes are TRBV4-3 and TRBJ2-1, with D maybe TRBD2 (5 bases). This CDR3 comprises 14 residues. Germline CDR1 is LGHNA and CDR2 is YSLEER. V was shortened by 1 base and J by 9 bases, with 13 bases between the two germline ends. CDR3 sequence reads: CASSQALLGSEQFF. The CDR3 DNA reads as TGCGCCAGCAGCCAAGCTCTCCTGGGGAGTGAGCAGTTCTTC.

This chain connects TRBV7-8 to TRBJ2-2; TRBD2 might be the D (5 bases). Germline values: CDR1 SGHVS, CDR2 FQNEAQ. The CDR3 covers 16 residues. Deletions cut 0 bases from V and 0 bases from J, with 8 bases between. The CDR3 region has the DNA TGTGCCAGCAGCTTAGCGAGGGTATCGAACACCGGGGAGCTGTTTTTT. Translation: CASSLARVSNTGELFF.